This T cell receptor (beta chain) derives from a study of siplizumab effects on memory and regulatory T cells. As regards this clone: The target antigen is unknown.

Study-wide findings and caveats: Phenotypic classification as naive or memory proved unattainable for roughly 75-96% of proliferating CD4+ or CD8+ clones. Memory cells seemed less diverse than naive T cells, which seemed major alloresponse contributors. Controls had 26.9% Treg-derived mappable alloreactive CD4+ clones on average, versus about 70% with siplizumab.

Assay used: immunoSEQ multiplex PCR; TCRdb lists only in-frame clones, some missing. The sample has about 82,000 clones, roughly 89% seen once. Sequenced material: Tregs sorted from blood. The receptor comes from a human donor in good health.

The DNA for the CDR3 is TGTGCCAGCCGGTACAGGGAAGGAAAACTGTTTTTT. Residues: CASRYREGKLFF. The chain joins TRBV6-5 to TRBJ1-4; TRBD1 is a possible D gene (6 bases). V lost 8 bases and J lost 10, with 14 bases in between. The CDR3 has 12 amino acids. CDR1 is MNHEY and CDR2 is SVGAGI in the germline V gene.